This TCR beta chain stems from a study of blood T cell repertoires in COVID-19. Study overall: Both acute and convalescent COVID-19 samples were obtained from the United States, Italy and Spain. Nucleic acid was either cDNA or gDNA, and it came from T cells, B-cell-depleted T cells, or PBMCs.

Study processing details: The authors estimated nucleated cell counts from reference gene primer amplification. Only in-frame clones appear in the TCRdb table, and some are missing; sequencing was by immunoSEQ multiplex PCR. V and J calls and clone size come straight from that table; D and trimming were deduced from the DNA. The data contain roughly 90,000 clones, approximately 79% of them singletons. Looked up from germline, CDR1 is MNHNY and CDR2 is SVGAGI (reference sequence). This CDR3 spans 12 amino acids. V lost 5 bases and J lost 6, with 9 bases in between. Sequenced material: peripheral blood. The chain joins TRBV6-6 to TRBJ2-3; D uncertain. The receptor comes from a woman aged 80 or over with active or convalescent COVID-19. CDR3 region: CASSTSQDTQYF. CDR3 bases: TGTGCCAGCAGTACCTCTCAGGATACGCAGTATTTT.